This T cell receptor (beta chain) was recorded in a study of cytomegalovirus exposure and HLA in healthy donors. PCR primers comprised 60 Vbeta and 13 Jbeta primers. The protocol was immunoSEQ multiplex PCR, while the TCRdb copy is restricted to in-frame clones and leaves out a portion. This table holds approximately 160,000 clones, about 81% found once. The CDR3 totals 12 residues. V lost 5 bases and J lost 0, with 4 bases in between. The germline V gene has CDR1 MNHEY and CDR2 SMNVEV (reference sequence). V usage is TRBV27 and J usage is TRBJ1-1, with D unresolved. The TCR comes from a girl aged 10-17 years in good health and CMV-seropositive. The sequencing sample was made of PBMCs. The CDR3 DNA follows: TGTGCCAGCAGTGACTTGAACACTGAAGCTTTCTTT. Translation: CASSDLNTEAFF.